The 14 T cell receptor beta chains presented below share a single source sample, sequenced in a study of radiotherapy plus CTLA-4 blockade in lung cancer. Data came from immunoSEQ multiplex PCR; TCRdb stores just in-frame clones and leaves some out. The sample gives roughly 68,000 clones, 78% of which show up once; more than 7% is in the top ten. The input for sequencing was peripheral blood, taken from a patient treated with radiotherapy plus ipilimumab. These receptor sequences come from a human donor with non-small cell lung cancer who had a complete response to radiotherapy plus ipilimumab.

J is TRBJ1-2 and V is TRBV5-6; 7 bases map to TRBD1. Germline values: CDR1 SGHDT, CDR2 YYEEEE. V shed 4 bases and J 7 bases; nucleotides not matched to a gene: 16. The length of the CDR3 is 16 residues. This chain's CDR3 is CASSVGRGGGVRGYTF. The CDR3 region has the DNA TGTGCCAGCAGCGTGGGGAGGGGAGGGGGCGTTCGTGGCTACACCTTC. Full variable domain (missing parts from reference TRBV5-6 and TRBJ1-2): DAGVTQSPTHLIKTRGQQVTLRCSPKSGHDTVSWYQQALGQGPQFIFQYYEEEERQRGNFPDRFSGHQFPNYSSELNVNALLLGDSALYLCASSVGRGGGVRGYTFGSGTRLTVV.

This chain uses TRBV5-1 with TRBJ2-2; 9 bases line up with TRBD2. Per the germline V gene, CDR1 is SGHRS and CDR2 is YFSETQ. The CDR3 has 16 amino acids. Trimming cost V 4 bases and J 1 base; bases outside gene matches: 5. CDR3 nucleotides: TGCGCCAGCAGCGGGGGACTAGCTTTGAACACCGGGGAGCTGTTTTTT. It encodes CASSGGLALNTGELFF.

The chain links TRBV6-1 to TRBJ2-5, with D maybe TRBD2 (7 bases). Germline CDR1 reads MNHNS; CDR2 reads SASEGT. The CDR3 is 15 amino acids. The ends were cut back, 7 bases at V and 3 bases at J, with 18 bases in the middle. This CDR3 is CASISRGGREETQYF. DNA for the CDR3: TGTGCCAGCATCTCCAGGGGAGGGAGGGAAGAGACCCAGTACTTC.

This chain connects TRBV7-2 to TRBJ2-1; D gene unclear. The CDR3 runs to 14 residues. V shed 6 bases and J shed 8 bases, with 17 bases lying between them. Germline V gene lookup returns CDR1 SGHTA and CDR2 FQGNSA. In nucleotides, the CDR3 is TGTGCCAGCAGGAATAGGCGCGACGGCGATGAGCAGTTCTTC. Its translation: CASRNRRDGDEQFF.

This clone was observed a few times. The rearrangement joins TRBV6-6 to TRBJ2-7; maybe TRBD1 (6 bases). Deletions cut 2 bases from V and 3 bases from J, with 8 bases between. Germline V gene sequence: CDR1 MNHNY, CDR2 SVGAGI (reference sequence). This CDR3 spans 13 amino acids. Here the CDR3 reads CASSYGGNYEQYV. The CDR3 region has the DNA TGTGCCAGCAGTTACGGGGGCAACTACGAGCAGTACGTC.

The chain combines TRBV6-6 with TRBJ1-3; D gene unclear. The germline V gene has CDR1 MNHNY and CDR2 SVGAGI (reference sequence). Trimming cost V 6 bases and J 1 base, with 13 bases left between them. The CDR3 has 15 residues. The CDR3 spells CASSLSGRSGNTIYF. DNA for the CDR3: TGTGCCAGCAGCCTGTCCGGTCGATCTGGAAACACCATATATTTT.

The rearrangement uses TRBV12-5 and TRBJ2-3; D assignment may be TRBD1 or TRBD2 (5 bases each). From germline, CDR1 is LGHNT and CDR2 FRNRAP. Trimming took 5 bases from V and 4 from J, leaving 19 bases between them. This CDR3 has 16 residues. The CDR3 DNA reads as TGTGCTAGTGGTCCCTATTGGGGGAGTAATGCAGATACGCAGTATTTT. Amino acids: CASGPYWGSNADTQYF. Drawing the rest from reference TRBV12-5 and TRBJ2-3, the complete variable domain is DARVTQTPRHKVTEMGQEVTMRCQPILGHNTVFWYRQTMMQGLELLAYFRNRAPLDDSGMPKDRFSAEMPDATLATLKIQPSEPRDSAVYFCASGPYWGSNADTQYFGPGTRLTVL.

In its sample, this clone was seen once. The gene calls are TRBV7-9 and TRBJ1-5, with D unresolved. Trimming shortened V by 5 bases and J by 7 bases, and 15 bases separated the two germline ends. Germline V gene lookup returns CDR1 SEHNR and CDR2 FQNEAQ (reference sequence). The CDR3 is 14 residues long. CDR3 coding DNA: TGTGCCAGCAGCCCCTCTTACGGCGGGCAGCCCCAGCATTTT. This encodes CASSPSYGGQPQHF.

On this clone itself: The same CDR3 is also encoded by other DNA sequences in this sample. The chain uses TRBV6-6 and TRBJ2-2; no firm D call. The CDR3 length is 12 residues. Germline V CDR1 and CDR2: MNHNY, SVGAGI (reference sequence). V lost 2 bases and J lost 6, with 4 bases in between. CDR3 DNA: TGTGCCAGCAGTTACGGAGCCGGGGAGCTGTTTTTT. Amino acids: CASSYGAGELFF.

The chain is built from TRBV25-1 and TRBJ2-1, with TRBD2 matching over 14 bases. The CDR3 contains 16 residues. The germline gives CDR1 MGHDK, CDR2 SYGVNS. The V segment lost 3 bases and the J segment 5 bases; nucleotides outside the gene matches: 3. CDR3 protein: CASSDSTSGRDNEQFF. The CDR3 DNA follows: TGTGCCAGCAGTGATTCGACTAGCGGGAGGGACAATGAGCAGTTCTTC. The variable domain in full, completed from reference TRBV25-1 and TRBJ2-1, reads EADIYQTPRYLVIGTGKKITLECSQTMGHDKMYWYQQDPGMELHLIHYSYGVNSTEKGDLSSESTVSRIRTEHFPLTLESARPSHTSQYLCASSDSTSGRDNEQFFGPGTRLTVL.

The chain uses TRBV6-6 and TRBJ1-1, with no clear D. The V end lost 7 bases, the J end lost 1 base, and 10 bases lay between the germline ends. The CDR3 contains 13 residues. CDR1 is MNHNY, CDR2 SVGAGI, per germline (reference sequence). The CDR3 sequence is CASMTGGNTEAFF. The CDR3 DNA reads as TGTGCCAGCATGACGGGAGGGAACACTGAAGCTTTCTTT.

The V and J genes are TRBV10-1 and TRBJ2-5; 7 positions match TRBD1. Trimming took 4 bases from V and 2 from J; bases not matched to a gene: 4. Germline assignment: CDR1 WNHNN and CDR2 SYGVQD (reference sequence). The CDR3 has 14 amino acids. The CDR3 sequence: CASSAGTAQETQYF. The CDR3 DNA reads as TGCGCCAGCAGTGCGGGGACAGCGCAAGAGACCCAGTACTTC.

The rearrangement joins TRBV5-4 to TRBJ1-3, with D possibly being TRBD1 (6 bases). CDR3 size: 16 residues. CDR1 SGHNT and CDR2 YYREEE come from the germline V gene (reference sequence). V shed 5 bases and J shed 3 bases, with 18 bases lying between them. Here the CDR3 DNA reads TGTGCCAGCAGTCAGGCAGCCAGGGGCAATGGAAACACCATATATTTT. Its protein product is CASSQAARGNGNTIYF.

V and J are TRBV25-1 and TRBJ2-1; 14 bases align to TRBD2. Trimming at V came to 10 bases and at J to 9 bases, leaving 8 bases not matched to a gene. Looked up from germline, CDR1 is MGHDK and CDR2 is SYGVNS. The CDR3 runs to 14 residues. DNA of the CDR3: TGTGCCATCGAAGGGACTAGCGGGAGTATTGAGCAGTTCTTC. It yields the protein CAIEGTSGSIEQFF.